This T cell receptor beta chain was documented in a study of shared clonotypes between healthy human individuals. For each subset, genomic DNA was distributed in equal portions over several immunoSEQ plates. Method: immunoSEQ multiplex PCR; TCRdb's copy keeps in-frame clones and lacks some. The profile shows roughly 1 million clones, 75% to 85% of them singletons. A word on this clone: The target antigen is unknown.

General study findings and limits: Only a few donors were included, so the genetic and exposure-history diversity represented was limited. Clonotypes shared by all four donors outscored non-shared clonotypes in generation probability.

All participating donors were Caucasian adults from Nashville, Tennessee. Sequencing used memory CD4+ T cells from PBMCs. Subset: CD45RA-negative fraction. This clonotype was sampled from a man aged 18 to 30 in good health. Some clones in this sample may be carry-over from other donors' samples.

The CDR3 loop is CASSIDGSDRGDYGYTF. Written as DNA, the CDR3 is TGTGCCAGTAGTATAGACGGTAGCGACAGGGGCGACTATGGCTACACCTTC. The chain uses TRBV19 and TRBJ1-2; TRBD1 matches 8 bases. The CDR3 is 17 amino acids. V lost 0 bases and J lost 3; bases outside the gene matches: 9. The germline V gene has CDR1 LNHDA and CDR2 SQIVND (reference sequence).